This T cell receptor (beta chain) was documented in a study of T cell clonality in common variable immunodeficiency. This clone has ten or more counts. Antigen specificity is unknown. The CDR3 goes on 3 residues after the read ends, and that part is filled in from the germline J gene. Data came from immunoSEQ multiplex PCR; TCRdb stores just in-frame clones and leaves some out. The sample has about 60,000 clones, none seen only once. The CDR3 loop spans 13 amino acids. The germline V gene encodes CDR1 LNHDA and CDR2 SQIVND (reference sequence). Trimming cost V 2 bases and J 0 bases, with 4 bases left between them. The study, taken as a whole, reports: Fewer deletions and N-nucleotide insertions were reportedly seen in common variable immunodeficiency TCR beta sequences. Fewer TCRbeta clones were shared among CVID subjects than controls. CVID subjects had higher TCRbeta clonality than healthy controls, most marked in about a third.

Both groups were predominantly of Caucasian heritage. V is TRBV19 and J is TRBJ1-1; no clear D. The TCR comes from a person aged 18 to 70 in good health. The specimen was peripheral blood mononuclear cells. The CDR3: CASSIFMNTEAFF. The DNA read from the CDR3 is TGTGCCAGTAGTATATTCATGAACACTGAA. The variable domain in full, completed from reference TRBV19 and TRBJ1-1, reads DGGITQSPKYLFRKEGQNVTLSCEQNLNHDAMYWYRQDPGQGLRLIYYSQIVNDFQKGDIAEGYSVSREKKESFPLTVTSAQKNPTAFYLCASSIFMNTEAFFGQGTRLTVV.